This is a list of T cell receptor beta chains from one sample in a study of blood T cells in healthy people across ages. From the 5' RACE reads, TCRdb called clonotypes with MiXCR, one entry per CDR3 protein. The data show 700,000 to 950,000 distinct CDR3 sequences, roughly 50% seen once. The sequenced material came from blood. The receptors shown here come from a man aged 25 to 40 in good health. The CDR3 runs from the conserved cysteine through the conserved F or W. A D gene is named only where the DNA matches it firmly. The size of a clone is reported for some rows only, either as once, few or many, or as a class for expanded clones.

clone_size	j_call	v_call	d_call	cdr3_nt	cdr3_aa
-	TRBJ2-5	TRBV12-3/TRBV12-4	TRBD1	TGTGCCAGCAGTTTAAGGGACAGGGGTGAGACCCAGTACTTC	CASSLRDRGETQYF
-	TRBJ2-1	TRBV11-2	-	TGTGCCTGCAGCTTCGGGGGGCTCTACAATGAGCAGTTCTTC	CACSFGGLYNEQFF
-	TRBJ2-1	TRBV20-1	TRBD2	TGCAGTGCTAGAGATAGGCGGGAGACCCGCAATGAGCAGTTCTTC	CSARDRRETRNEQFF
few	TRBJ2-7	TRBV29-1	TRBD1	TGCAGCGCCGCTAATTTGGACAGGGGTGGAGAGCAGTACTTC	CSAANLDRGGEQYF
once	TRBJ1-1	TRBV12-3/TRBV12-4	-	TGTGCCAGCACGACAAATTGGGGGGCGGGCACTGAAGCTTTCTTT	CASTTNWGAGTEAFF
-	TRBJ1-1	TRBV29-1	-	TGCAGCGTTGACCTCGGGGGGTCGGGCACTGAAGCTTTCTTT	CSVDLGGSGTEAFF
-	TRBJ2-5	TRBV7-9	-	TGTGCCAGCAGCTTAGTCGGCAGACAGTACCAAGAGACCCAGTACTTC	CASSLVGRQYQETQYF
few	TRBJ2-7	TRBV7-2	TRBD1	TGTGCCAGCAGCTCCACTCCGGGACAGTCCTACGAGCAGTACTTC	CASSSTPGQSYEQYF
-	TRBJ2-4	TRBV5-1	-	TGCGCCAGCAGCTTGTGGGGATTTGATGAGCAGTACTTC	CASSLWGFDEQYF
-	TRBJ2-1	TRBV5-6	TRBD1	TGTGCCAGCAGCTTGTTACAGGGGATCTACAATGAGCAGTTCTTC	CASSLLQGIYNEQFF
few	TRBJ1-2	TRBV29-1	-	TGCAGCGTTGAGTCTGGGATCTATGGCTACACCTTC	CSVESGIYGYTF
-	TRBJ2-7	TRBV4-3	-	TGCGCCAGCAGCCTCAAGTTCCCCGACGAGCAGTACTTC	CASSLKFPDEQYF
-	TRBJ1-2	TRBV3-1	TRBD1	TGTGCCAGCAGCCCTTCTTCCGGGACAGGGGGGCCGGGCTATGGCTACACCTTC	CASSPSSGTGGPGYGYTF
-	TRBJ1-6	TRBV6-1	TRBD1	TGTGCCAGCAGTGAAAGGACAGGTTATAATTCACCCCTCCACTTT	CASSERTGYNSPLHF
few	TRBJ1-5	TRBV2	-	TGTGCCAGCCGAACGTCTAGCAATCAGCCCCAGCATTTT	CASRTSSNQPQHF
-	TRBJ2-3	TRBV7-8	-	TGTGCCAGCAGCCGACTGACAGTCCAAGATACGCAGTATTTT	CASSRLTVQDTQYF
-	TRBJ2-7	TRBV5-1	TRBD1	TGCGCCAGCAGCTTGGGGGGACAGGGATACTACGAGCAGTACTTC	CASSLGGQGYYEQYF
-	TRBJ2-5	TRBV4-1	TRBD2	TGCGCCAGCAGCCAAGATCCTAGCGGGAGGCTAGAGACCCAGTACTTC	CASSQDPSGRLETQYF
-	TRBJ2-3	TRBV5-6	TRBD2	TGTGCCAGCAGCGAAAAGGGAGGAGGACTAGCGGCCACAGATACGCGGTATTTT	CASSEKGGGLAATDTRYF
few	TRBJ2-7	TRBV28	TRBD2	TGTGCCAGCAGCGTAGCGGGAGGGCTTTCCTACGAGCAGTACTTC	CASSVAGGLSYEQYF
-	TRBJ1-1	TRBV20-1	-	TGCAGTGCTAGAGAGCCGAAAAACACTGAAGCTTTCTTT	CSAREPKNTEAFF
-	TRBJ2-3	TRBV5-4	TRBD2	TGTGCCAGCAGCCCCGGGGGGGATGGGTCAGATACGCAGTATTTT	CASSPGGDGSDTQYF
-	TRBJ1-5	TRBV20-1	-	TGCAGTGCTAGACAGACAGACTATCAGCCCCAGCATTTT	CSARQTDYQPQHF
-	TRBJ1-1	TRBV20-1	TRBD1	TGCAGTGCTCGCGACGACAGGGAAATATACACTGAAGCTTTCTTT	CSARDDREIYTEAFF
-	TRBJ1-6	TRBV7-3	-	TGTGCCATCCTCATCCAGGGGTCACCCCTCCACTTT	CAILIQGSPLHF
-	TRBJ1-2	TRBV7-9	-	TGTGCCAGCGGGGCAGTTAACTATGGCTACACCTTC	CASGAVNYGYTF
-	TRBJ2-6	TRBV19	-	TGTGCCAGTACCCAATTGCTGGTTATTTCCTCTGGGGCCAACGTCCTGACTTTC	CASTQLLVISSGANVLTF
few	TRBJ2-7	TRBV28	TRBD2	TGTGCCAGCAACTCGGCTAGCGGGAGGCCCTCCTACGAGCAGTACTTC	CASNSASGRPSYEQYF
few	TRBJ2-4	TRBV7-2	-	TGTGCCAGCAGCCCACAGGTAGCCAAAAACATTCAGTACTTC	CASSPQVAKNIQYF
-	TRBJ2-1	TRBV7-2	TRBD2	TGTGCCAGCAGCTTAGCAGCGGGGGGGATTCGTGAGCAGTTCTTC	CASSLAAGGIREQFF
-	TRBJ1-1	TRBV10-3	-	TGTGCCATCAGTGAGTTGGTGAACACTGAAGCTTTCTTT	CAISELVNTEAFF
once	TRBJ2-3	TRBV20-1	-	TGCAGTGCTAGTGCGGGGGCTGGCCCCCGCACAGATACGCAGTATTTT	CSASAGAGPRTDTQYF
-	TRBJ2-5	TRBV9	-	TGTGCCAGCAGCACCCGTAGGGCCGGAACAGAGACCCAGTACTTC	CASSTRRAGTETQYF
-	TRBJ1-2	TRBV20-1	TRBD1	TGCAGTGCTAGAGGCCGGGACAGGGGCTATGGCTACACCTTC	CSARGRDRGYGYTF
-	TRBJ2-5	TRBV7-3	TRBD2	TGTGCCAGCGGACTAGCTGGCAATGAGCAGTACTTC	CASGLAGNEQYF
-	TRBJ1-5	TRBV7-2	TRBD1	TGTGCCAGCAGCTTAGCGGGGACAGCCAATCAGCCCCAGCATTTT	CASSLAGTANQPQHF
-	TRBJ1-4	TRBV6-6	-	TGTGCCAGCGGCCCCCAAGGGTACACCGGGGTCGGGGAAAAACTGTTTTTT	CASGPQGYTGVGEKLFF
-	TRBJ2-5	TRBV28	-	TGTGCCAGCAGTTTGCCCCAAGCACCGGGGACCCAGTACTTC	CASSLPQAPGTQYF
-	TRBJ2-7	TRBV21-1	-	TGTGCCGGCCGGGACAGAAAATGCTACGAGCAGTACTTC	CAGRDRKCYEQYF
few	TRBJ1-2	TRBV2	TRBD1	TGTGCCAGCATCCGGGACAGAGAATTCGGGGGCTACACCTTC	CASIRDREFGGYTF
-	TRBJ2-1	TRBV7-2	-	TGTGCCAGCAGCTTAGAGGGCCTCTCCTACAATGAGCAGTTCTTC	CASSLEGLSYNEQFF
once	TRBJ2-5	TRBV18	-	TGTGCCAGCTCACCACCGGTACCAGGGAATCAAGAGACCCAGTACTTC	CASSPPVPGNQETQYF
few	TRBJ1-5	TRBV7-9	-	TGTGCCAGCAGCACCCAGGCAGAGCCCCAGCATTTT	CASSTQAEPQHF
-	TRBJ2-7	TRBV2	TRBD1	TGTGCCAGCAGTGAAGCGGTCCCGGGACAGGAAGTTTTCGAGCAGTACTTC	CASSEAVPGQEVFEQYF
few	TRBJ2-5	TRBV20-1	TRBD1	TGCAGTGCTAGCCGGACAGGGGGCGGTGAGACCCAGTACTTC	CSASRTGGGETQYF
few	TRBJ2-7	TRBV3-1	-	TGTGCCAGCAGCCTCGGAGGGACCTATTACGAGCAGTACTTC	CASSLGGTYYEQYF
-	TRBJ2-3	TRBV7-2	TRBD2	TGTGCCAGCAGCAAGGGACTATTCACAGATACGCAGTATTTT	CASSKGLFTDTQYF